A selection of T cell receptor beta chains follows, all from one sample in a study of beta chain features in type 1 diabetes. The protocol was immunoSEQ multiplex PCR, while the TCRdb copy is restricted to in-frame clones and leaves out a portion. The table shows around 97,000 clones, with approximately 30% occurring only once. Sequencing was carried out using central memory CD4+ T cells from blood. Every receptor here comes from a woman aged 18-29 years with type 1 diabetes. The CDR3 runs from the conserved cysteine through the conserved F or W. D genes are given only for firm matches.

NA	TRBJ1-1	TRBV4-3	CASSHDSWNTEAFF
NA	TRBJ2-3	TRBV11-2	CASSLGLSDTQYF
NA	TRBJ1-1	TRBV5-5	CASSLETANTEAFF
NA	TRBJ2-1	TRBV25-1	CASSERLEQFF
TRBD2	TRBJ2-7	TRBV15	CATSRDSPGTSGYAYEQYF
TRBD2	TRBJ2-1	TRBV4-2	CASSPSGSARSHNEQFF
NA	TRBJ2-3	TRBV28	CASNRVMGDTQYF
NA	TRBJ1-1	TRBV6-5	CASNQRQGNTEAFF
NA	TRBJ2-3	TRBV25-1	CASNREDTQYF
TRBD2	TRBJ2-3	TRBV19	CASSIQSGRAVDTQYF
TRBD2	TRBJ2-1	TRBV7-8	CASSLVGSGRGNEQFF
TRBD1	TRBJ2-7	TRBV6-5	CASSYQGQGAYEQYF
NA	TRBJ2-1	TRBV7-2	CASSLESLAHNEQFF
TRBD1	TRBJ2-2	TRBV7-9	CASRPPGQGITGELFF
NA	TRBJ2-5	TRBV7-2	CAGGVAGILGTQYF
NA	TRBJ2-2	TRBV7-2	CAKGGDLSNTGELFF
TRBD2	TRBJ2-1	TRBV19	CASKQSGRASEQFF
TRBD2	TRBJ2-7	TRBV5-4	CASSPEAGGRYEQYF
NA	TRBJ2-3	TRBV6-1	CASSVSTDTQYF
TRBD2	TRBJ2-1	TRBV7-8	CASSLGGGPGYNEQFF
NA	TRBJ1-1	TRBV6-6	CASSYSVEAFF
NA	TRBJ1-5	TRBV30	CAWEQGSGQPQHF
TRBD2	TRBJ2-1	TRBV2	CASMASGRSSYNEQFF
TRBD2	NA	TRBV18	CASSPPGLAVLDEQYF
TRBD1	TRBJ2-6	TRBV11-2	CASSPWTGSGANVLTF
NA	TRBJ1-5	TRBV16	CASSPGTSNQPQHF
TRBD2	TRBJ2-1	TRBV5-1	CASSTSAGGANEQFF
NA	TRBJ2-2	TRBV11-2	CASSLVPITGELFF
NA	TRBJ2-3	TRBV5-1	CASSLGDTTDTQYF
TRBD1	TRBJ2-5	TRBV27	CASSLRAHGTAQETQYF
TRBD2	TRBJ2-3	TRBV7-9	CASSKGLAGGTDTQYF
NA	TRBJ1-1	TRBV20-1	CSAHRALEAFF
TRBD2	TRBJ2-3	TRBV5-6	CASSLTAGGRTDTQYF
NA	TRBJ1-1	TRBV30	CAWSVRGTEAFF
NA	TRBJ2-2	TRBV11-2	CASSRGTNTGELFF
NA	TRBJ1-2	TRBV5-5	CASSLAGNYGYTF
NA	TRBJ1-2	TRBV27	CASSLSASGHWAYGYTF
TRBD2	TRBJ2-3	TRBV7-7	CASSPTPRASGSSDTQYF
TRBD2	TRBJ2-1	TRBV11-3	CASSREGLARDEQFF
NA	TRBJ1-3	TRBV18	CASSPSLEPAGNTIYF
NA	TRBJ2-1	TRBV5-4	CASSGSGSYNEQFF
NA	TRBJ2-3	TRBV30	CAWSVGRGGGRTQYF
TRBD1	TRBJ1-6	TRBV7-9	CASSPDRGSPLHF
NA	TRBJ1-1	TRBV18	CASSPSGGLPEAFF
TRBD1	TRBJ2-3	TRBV6-6	CASSYGQAQSRDTQYF
NA	TRBJ2-1	TRBV27	CASTQRGDRTYNEQFF
TRBD2	TRBJ2-3	TRBV7-8	CASSLGAGVTDTQYF
TRBD2	TRBJ2-1	TRBV11-2	CASSLGPSGVLKQFF
TRBD2	TRBJ2-2	TRBV7-9	CASSPRLAGGPKDTGELFF
NA	TRBJ1-2	TRBV5-4	CASSFLLERGYTF
NA	TRBJ1-1	TRBV6-1	CASSEQGNTEAFF
NA	TRBJ2-4	TRBV7-2	CASSLDNQNIQYF
TRBD2	TRBJ2-3	TRBV18	CASSPTSGSDTQYF
NA	TRBJ2-1	TRBV25-1	CASSDLGSGQDNEQFF
NA	TRBJ2-1	TRBV5-4	CASSFLQSSYNEQFF
NA	TRBJ2-3	TRBV18	CASRESAETDTQYF